Each of the 28 T cell receptor beta chains below was sequenced from the same sample in a study of post-analysis software for immune sequencing data. Study observations and caveats: Patients carried five TRBV segments more frequently than controls did, and TRBV5-6, TRBV5-1 and TRBV20-1 were among them.

Unique molecular identifiers were built into the TCR beta cDNA libraries. Via MiXCR, TCRdb re-called the PCR reads, giving one row per CDR3 protein. Here the sample spans about 540,000 distinct CDR3 sequences, 34% being singletons. These receptors have no identified antigens. The sequencing input was blood. The receptor source for this set is a girl aged 2-17 years with multiple sclerosis.

This clonotype was seen a handful of times. The chain is built from TRBV20-1 and TRBJ2-1; D unclear. Germline CDR1 is DFQATT and CDR2 is SNEGSKA (reference sequence). CDR3 length: 11 amino acids. The V end lost 5 bases, the J end lost 8 bases, and 10 bases lay between the germline ends. In nucleotides, the CDR3 is TGCAGTGCTGGGCCCACGGATGAGCAGTTCTTC. This translates into CSAGPTDEQFF.

The chain couples TRBV6-1 to TRBJ2-5, with D perhaps matching TRBD2 (5 bases). This CDR3 contains 14 residues. The germline gives CDR1 MNHNS, CDR2 SASEGT. V was cut by 6 bases and J by 11 bases, with 22 bases left in between. The CDR3 here is CASSPLGTAGEQYF. The CDR3, as DNA: TGTGCCAGCAGCCCCCTCGGTACGGCCGGGGAGCAGTACTTC.

The V and J genes are TRBV24-1 and TRBJ2-5; tentatively, D is TRBD1 (6 bases). CDR1 and CDR2 (germline): KGHDR, SFDVKD. The CDR3 totals 15 residues. Trimming cost V 7 bases and J 4 bases, with 18 bases left between them. For the CDR3, the DNA is TGTGCCACCAGGAAGACAGGAGATAGAGGAGAGACCCAGTACTTC. It is translated as CATRKTGDRGETQYF.

The chain carries TRBV3-1 and TRBJ2-3; the D is unclear. The V end was cut by 4 bases, the J end by 2 bases, with 10 bases between. CDR3 length equals 14 residues. Germline CDR1 is LGHDT and CDR2 is YNNKEL (reference sequence). The CDR3 spells CASSRSLPTDTQYF. CDR3 in DNA: TGTGCCAGCAGCCGGTCCCTCCCCACAGATACGCAGTATTTT.

The chain uses TRBV20-1 and TRBJ2-5; D may be TRBD1 (5 bases). V lost 5 bases and J lost 4, with 11 bases in between. The CDR3 is made up of 12 amino acids. Per the germline V gene, CDR1 is DFQATT and CDR2 is SNEGSKA (reference sequence). The CDR3 spells CSADQGSETQYF. The CDR3 nucleotides are TGCAGTGCTGACCAGGGATCAGAGACCCAGTACTTC.

This sequence joins TRBV7-2 and TRBJ2-1, with D perhaps matching TRBD2 (6 bases). Germline V gives CDR1 SGHTA, CDR2 FQGNSA. The CDR3 consists of 17 residues. V was clipped by 6 bases and J by 3 bases, with 21 bases between them. The CDR3: CASRPTVLRGDYNEQFF. The CDR3 coding sequence is TGTGCCAGCAGACCCACCGTCCTGCGGGGAGACTACAATGAGCAGTTCTTC. The full variable domain, completed using reference TRBV7-2 and TRBJ2-1, is GAGVSQSPSNKVTEKGKDVELRCDPISGHTALYWYRQSLGQGLEFLIYFQGNSAPDKSGLPSDRFSAERTGGSVSTLTIQRTQQEDSAVYLCASRPTVLRGDYNEQFFGPGTRLTVL.

This clonotype was picked up a small number of times. CDR3 nucleotide sequence: TGTGCCAGCAGTTTAAGTCTGGGCGGGGGATCTAACTATGGCTACACCTTC. Residues: CASSLSLGGGSNYGYTF. This chain links TRBV12-3 or TRBV12-4 with TRBJ1-2; possible D gene TRBD1, 5 bases. The germline V and J ends were trimmed by 2 bases and 0 bases, with 16 bases remaining between them. The CDR3 has 17 residues.

The chain couples TRBV20-1 to TRBJ2-5; weak D call: TRBD2 (6 bases). Trimming pared 4 bases from V and 2 bases from J, leaving 17 bases between. The CDR3 loop spans 15 amino acids. Germline CDR1 reads DFQATT; CDR2 reads SNEGSKA (reference sequence). The CDR3 protein is CSANYERVRQETQYF. CDR3 nucleotides: TGCAGTGCTAATTACGAGCGGGTCCGTCAAGAGACCCAGTACTTC.

The sample holds a few counts of this clonotype. This sequence joins TRBV20-1 and TRBJ2-1, with D perhaps TRBD1 (5 bases). CDR3 size: 14 residues. Between the trimmed V and J ends, which lost 2 bases and 4 bases, there was a span of 12 bases. Germline V gene sequence: CDR1 DFQATT, CDR2 SNEGSKA (reference sequence). CDR3 nucleotides: TGCAGTGCTAGATCCCCAGGGCAGTACAATGAGCAGTTCTTC. This translates into CSARSPGQYNEQFF.

This clonotype was detected a few times. The gene calls are TRBV4-1 and TRBJ2-4, with 8 bases fitting TRBD2. Germline V gives CDR1 MGHRA, CDR2 YSYEKL. This CDR3 region has 18 residues. J gave up 1 base and V 0 bases, and 8 bases lay outside the gene matches. As DNA, the CDR3 is TGCGCCAGCAGCCAAGACGGGGGGGGCCTTGCGGCCAAAAACATTCAGTACTTC. It codes for CASSQDGGGLAAKNIQYF.

This clonotype turned up a few times. The rearrangement uses TRBV14 and TRBJ2-5; no definite D call. The germline V gene has CDR1 SGHDN and CDR2 FVKESK. CDR3 length equals 13 residues. V was trimmed by 5 bases and J by 5 bases, leaving 12 bases between them. The CDR3 DNA reads as TGTGCCAGCAGCTTTATGCTTCGGGAGACCCAGTACTTC. Its translation: CASSFMLRETQYF.

Concerning this clonotype: Since a much larger clone is just one base distant, this may be a read error. The chain is built from TRBV7-9 and TRBJ2-5, with TRBD2 matching over 8 bases. This CDR3 contains 14 residues. Germline loops: CDR1 SEHNR, CDR2 FQNEAQ (reference sequence). The CDR3 reads CACSSSGLQETQYF. Written as DNA, the CDR3 is TGTGCCTGCAGCTCTAGCGGGTTACAAGAGACCCAGTACTTC.

This clonotype was observed many times. The CDR3 is CSARSTAETQYF. Here the CDR3 DNA reads TGCAGTGCTAGATCCACCGCTGAGACCCAGTACTTC. This chain links TRBV20-1 with TRBJ2-5; D gene uncertain. The germline CDR1 and CDR2 sequences are DFQATT and SNEGSKA (reference sequence). The V end was cut by 2 bases, the J end by 5 bases, with 9 bases between. CDR3 length: 12 residues.

The chain recombines TRBV18 with TRBJ1-6; 7 bases are a match to TRBD1. This CDR3 is 14 amino acids long. J gave up 10 bases and V 2 bases, and 5 bases lay outside the gene matches. CDR1 KGHSH and CDR2 LQKENI come from the germline V gene. CDR3 sequence (DNA): TGTGCCAGCTCACCAAACAGGGGAGGATCACCCCTCCACTTT. This sequence encodes CASSPNRGGSPLHF.

This clonotype was seen only a few times. The rearrangement uses TRBV7-8 and TRBJ1-1; no clear D gene. The germline gives CDR1 SGHVS, CDR2 FQNEAQ. The CDR3 runs to 14 residues. Trimming took off 5 bases at V and 3 bases at J, with 13 bases between the two ends. CDR3 region: CASSPSSRDTEAFF. The CDR3 DNA reads TGTGCCAGCAGCCCAAGCTCAAGGGACACTGAAGCTTTCTTT.

The J gene is TRBJ2-1, the V gene TRBV7-9; 7 bases align to TRBD1. V lost 5 bases and J lost 4; bases outside the gene matches: 11. The CDR3 is 16 residues long. The germline gives CDR1 SEHNR, CDR2 FQNEAQ (reference sequence). The CDR3 DNA reads TGTGCCAGCAGCCCGAGGACAGGTCTCATATACAATGAGCAGTTCTTC. Translation gives CASSPRTGLIYNEQFF.

This chain uses TRBV29-1 with TRBJ2-5; unclear D gene. The CDR3 loop spans 14 amino acids. CDR1 is SQVTM and CDR2 is ANQGSEA in the germline V gene. V dropped 4 bases and J dropped 5 bases, with 17 bases sitting between them. The CDR3, as DNA: TGCAGCGTTGCAGTTTCTGCAAGCATCGAGACCCAGTACTTC. This encodes CSVAVSASIETQYF. The variable domain in full, completed from reference TRBV29-1 and TRBJ2-5, reads SAVISQKPSRDICQRGTSLTIQCQVDSQVTMMFWYRQQPGQSLTLIATANQGSEATYESGFVIDKFPISRPNLTFSTLTVSNMSPEDSSIYLCSVAVSASIETQYFGPGTRLLVL.

This clonotype has just a few counts. The genes are TRBV4-1 and TRBJ2-3; D remains ambiguous. The germline V gene has CDR1 MGHRA and CDR2 YSYEKL. V gave up 2 bases and J gave up 0 bases, with 6 bases separating them. CDR3 length: 14 amino acids. For the CDR3, the DNA is TGCGCCAGCAGCCAATTGACCAGCACAGATACGCAGTATTTT. Protein: CASSQLTSTDTQYF.

This chain uses TRBV4-1 with TRBJ2-1, with D perhaps being TRBD1 or TRBD2 (5 bases each). The J call is doubtful: the DNA matches TRBJ2-7 better. Germline CDR1 and CDR2: MGHRA and YSYEKL. The length of the CDR3 is 16 residues. CDR3 amino acids: CASSQDQGDPYNEQYF. DNA for the CDR3: TGCGCCAGCAGCCAAGATCAGGGAGACCCTTACAATGAGCAGTACTTC.

The chain joins TRBV20-1 to TRBJ2-7, with D perhaps TRBD2 (5 bases). The CDR3 length is 15 residues. Trimming shortened V by 0 bases and J by 2 bases, and 14 bases separated the two germline ends. CDR1 and CDR2 from the germline V gene are DFQATT and SNEGSKA (reference sequence). CDR3 in amino acids: CSARDLGLIAYEQYF. In DNA form, the CDR3 reads TGCAGTGCTAGAGACCTCGGACTCATCGCCTACGAGCAGTACTTC.

The rearrangement uses TRBV11-2 and TRBJ1-2, with D tentatively TRBD1 (6 bases). CDR3 length equals 16 residues. In germline, CDR1 is SGHAT, CDR2 FQNNGV. V was cut by 6 bases and J by 4 bases, with 21 bases left in between. For the CDR3, the DNA is TGTGCCAGCAGGACCACCCTGGGGGGCTCGGGCTATGGCTACACCTTC. This codes for CASRTTLGGSGYGYTF.

The chain recombines TRBV5-1 with TRBJ2-6; D gene unclear. CDR3 length: 17 amino acids. The germline V gene encodes CDR1 SGHRS and CDR2 YFSETQ. V was cut by 0 bases and J by 2 bases, with 12 bases left in between. The CDR3 sequence is CASSLVRWQTGANVLTF. DNA for the CDR3: TGCGCCAGCAGCTTGGTCAGGTGGCAGACTGGGGCCAACGTCCTGACTTTC.

This clonotype was detected many times. The chain combines TRBV5-1 with TRBJ2-1; D possibly corresponds to TRBD2 (5 bases). Trimming cost V 0 bases and J 11 bases, with 21 bases left between them. Germline V gives CDR1 SGHRS, CDR2 YFSETQ. The CDR3 covers 16 residues. CDR3 sequence (DNA): TGCGCCAGCAGCTTGGTACCCCCAAACTTACTAGGGAAGCAGTTCTTC. This encodes CASSLVPPNLLGKQFF.

V usage is TRBV29-1 and J usage is TRBJ1-3; 7 bases are a match to TRBD1. Germline CDR1 is SQVTM and CDR2 is ANQGSEA. The CDR3 has 14 amino acids. V lost 0 bases to trimming and J lost 4 bases; unmatched junction nucleotides: 3. The CDR3 loop reads CSVEDRDSGNTIYF. In DNA, the CDR3 is TGCAGCGTTGAAGATCGGGACAGCGGAAACACCATATATTTT. Together with reference TRBV29-1 and TRBJ1-3, the CDR3 gives the full variable domain: SAVISQKPSRDICQRGTSLTIQCQVDSQVTMMFWYRQQPGQSLTLIATANQGSEATYESGFVIDKFPISRPNLTFSTLTVSNMSPEDSSIYLCSVEDRDSGNTIYFGEGSWLTVV.

Note on this clonotype: A much larger clone is a single base away; this may be a read error. V gene TRBV29-1 combines with J gene TRBJ2-3; possible D gene TRBD1, 7 bases. Trimming removed 4 bases from V and 4 bases from J, with 24 bases in between. This CDR3 comprises 17 residues. The germline CDR1 and CDR2 sequences are SQVTM and ANQGSEA. The CDR3 nucleotides are TGCAGCGTTGCGGGGGACAGAACCCGTTCTAGCGCAGATACGCAGTATTTT. Its translation is CSVAGDRTRSSADTQYF.

This clonotype was seen a handful of times. The CDR3 reads CASSERQNRFYNEQFF. DNA of the CDR3: TGTGCCAGCAGCGAGCGACAGAACCGTTTCTACAATGAGCAGTTCTTC. The chain links TRBV13 to TRBJ2-1; weak D call: TRBD1 (5 bases). The germline CDR1 and CDR2 sequences are PRHDT and FYEKMQ (reference sequence). The CDR3 consists of 16 residues. Trimming removed 5 bases at V and 3 bases at J, with 17 bases between. Based on the CDR3 plus reference TRBV13 and TRBJ2-1, the full variable domain is AAGVIQSPRHLIKEKRETATLKCYPIPRHDTVYWYQQGPGQDPQFLISFYEKMQSDKGSIPDRFSAQQFSDYHSELNMSSLELGDSALYFCASSERQNRFYNEQFFGPGTRLTVL.

The chain links TRBV7-9 to TRBJ2-3, with TRBD2 as a possible D gene (6 bases). Germline V gene lookup returns CDR1 SEHNR and CDR2 FQNEAQ (reference sequence). The CDR3 extends over 15 amino acids. V dropped 3 bases and J dropped 2 bases, with 12 bases sitting between them. CDR3 nucleotide sequence: TGTGCCAGCAGCTTCCGGGGGACCTCCACAGATACGCAGTATTTT. It codes for CASSFRGTSTDTQYF. The whole variable domain, remainder taken from reference TRBV7-9 and TRBJ2-3, is DTGVSQNPRHKITKRGQNVTFRCDPISEHNRLYWYRQTLGQGPEFLTYFQNEAQLEKSRLLSDRFSAERPKGSFSTLEIQRTEQGDSAMYLCASSFRGTSTDTQYFGPGTRLTVL.

This clonotype was counted only a few times. A clone one base away is much larger, so this may be a read error. The V and J genes are TRBV2 and TRBJ2-6; D is unresolved. In germline, CDR1 is SNHLY, CDR2 FYNNEI. V lost 6 bases and J 4 bases, leaving 10 bases between the germline ends. The CDR3 covers 14 residues. CDR3 amino acids: CASRPVRGANVLTF. Written as DNA, the CDR3 is TGTGCCAGCAGGCCAGTAAGAGGGGCCAACGTCCTGACTTTC.